A single sample is the source of the 20 T cell receptor beta chains below, sequenced in a study of blood T cell repertoires in COVID-19. Data came from immunoSEQ multiplex PCR; TCRdb stores just in-frame clones and leaves some out. The sample consists of 200,000 to 300,000 clones, 70% to 90% of them appearing once. Source material: peripheral blood. Receptor source: a woman aged 55-70 years with COVID-19, enrolled during active disease.

There are a few counts of this clone. This rearrangement joins TRBV7-2 to TRBJ1-5, with 9 bases identical to TRBD1. Germline CDR1 and CDR2: SGHTA and FQGNSA. The V gene end was trimmed by 3 bases and the J gene end by 5 bases; junction bases not matched to a gene: 5. This CDR3 spans 15 amino acids. The CDR3: CASSLGDRAHQPQHF. The CDR3 DNA reads as TGTGCCAGCAGCTTGGGGGACAGGGCCCATCAGCCCCAGCATTTT.

The DNA of the CDR3 is TGTGCCAGTAGTTCGGACAGGGCTAGTGGACAGCCCCAGCATTTT. Its translation: CASSSDRASGQPQHF. The genes are TRBV19 and TRBJ1-5; TRBD1 aligns across 8 bases. The CDR3 extends over 15 amino acids. Trimming cost V 5 bases and J 7 bases; bases outside gene matches: 10. Per germline, CDR1 LNHDA and CDR2 SQIVND (reference sequence).

V usage is TRBV5-1 and J usage is TRBJ1-5; TRBD1 aligns across 7 bases. The CDR3 runs 15 residues. The trim removed 4 bases at V and 3 bases at J, leaving 7 bases unmatched. CDR1 and CDR2 from the germline V gene are SGHRS and YFSETQ. CDR3: CASSRTGEVNQPQHF. CDR3 coding DNA: TGCGCCAGCAGCCGAACAGGGGAAGTCAATCAGCCCCAGCATTTT.

J is TRBJ2-2 and V is TRBV14; tentative D call: TRBD2 (5 bases). Germline CDR1 and CDR2: SGHDN and FVKESK. V was clipped by 1 base and J by 7 bases, with 10 bases between them. This CDR3 is built from 14 residues. CDR3 DNA sequence: TGTGCCAGCAGCCAAGGCCACGGAGGCGGGGAGCTGTTTTTT. It is translated as CASSQGHGGGELFF.

The J gene is TRBJ2-2, the V gene TRBV3-1 (or the pseudogene TRBV3-2), with a possible D match to TRBD1 (6 bases). V lost 2 bases, J lost 1 base, and 14 bases lay in between. The CDR3 runs 17 residues. Germline V gene sequence: CDR1 LGHDT, CDR2 YNNKEL (reference sequence). The CDR3 bases are TGTGCCAGCAGCCAACCGAGGGACACCCTGAACACCGGGGAGCTGTTTTTT. Protein sequence: CASSQPRDTLNTGELFF.

The chain combines TRBV7-9 with TRBJ1-5; no clear D gene. CDR3 size: 13 residues. The ends were cut back, 3 bases at V and 7 bases at J, with 10 bases in the middle. CDR1 is SEHNR and CDR2 is FQNEAQ in the germline V gene (reference sequence). As DNA, the CDR3 is TGTGCCAGCAGCTTCGGGTCCTACCAGCCCCAGCATTTT. Its protein product is CASSFGSYQPQHF.

About this clone itself: A read error may account for a junction end that differs from germline. The chain combines TRBV28 with TRBJ1-5, with 7 bases fitting TRBD1. Germline V gene lookup returns CDR1 MDHEN and CDR2 SYDVKM. The CDR3 is made up of 12 amino acids. CDR3 sequence (DNA): TGTGCCGGCAGTTGGGACAGTGGACCCCAGCATTTT. Protein sequence: CAGSWDSGPQHF.

This clone has only one observation. The chain uses TRBV6-5 and TRBJ1-4; perhaps TRBD1 as D (5 bases). This CDR3 has 13 amino acids. V was trimmed by 6 bases and J by 8 bases, leaving 13 bases between them. CDR1 MNHEY and CDR2 SVGAGI come from the germline V gene. Written as DNA, the CDR3 is TGTGCCAGCAGGGAGGGGACCGGAGAAAAACTGTTTTTT. Its translation is CASREGTGEKLFF.

This chain connects TRBV5-1 to TRBJ1-4; maybe TRBD1 (5 bases). CDR3 length: 14 residues. V lost 2 bases to trimming and J lost 7 bases, with 12 bases between them. Per germline, CDR1 SGHRS and CDR2 YFSETQ. CDR3 protein: CASSFSGLGEKLFF. In DNA, the CDR3 is TGCGCCAGCAGCTTCTCAGGGTTGGGTGAAAAACTGTTTTTT.

V and J are TRBV4-2 and TRBJ1-2; 7 nucleotides line up with TRBD1. The CDR3 is made up of 17 amino acids. V dropped 3 bases and J dropped 2; count of bases not matched to a gene: 12. The germline V gene has CDR1 LGHNA and CDR2 YNFKEQ. The DNA for the CDR3 is TGTGCCAGCAGCCAGCCTCCGGGACAGATAATCAACTATGGCTACACCTTC. The encoded protein is CASSQPPGQIINYGYTF.

The V call is TRBV4-1, the J call TRBJ2-3; 12 bases agree with TRBD2. The CDR3 loop spans 16 amino acids. From germline, CDR1 is MGHRA and CDR2 YSYEKL. Trimming took 1 base from V and 9 from J; bases not matched to a gene: 8. This CDR3 reads CASSQAASGGAGTQYF. CDR3 nucleotide sequence: TGCGCCAGCAGCCAAGCGGCTAGCGGGGGGGCTGGGACGCAGTATTTT.

About this clone itself: This CDR3 is also generated by other DNA sequences in the sample. The chain joins TRBV7-3 to TRBJ2-2, with 14 bases fitting TRBD2. Per germline, CDR1 SGHTA and CDR2 FQGTGA. There are 17 residues in the CDR3. V lost 6 bases, J lost 1 base, and 4 bases stayed unmatched. For the CDR3, the DNA is TGTGCCAGCAGTTCGACTAGCGGGAGGGTGAACACCGGGGAGCTGTTTTTT. It translates to CASSSTSGRVNTGELFF.

This clone was detected only a few times. V and J are TRBV5-1 and TRBJ1-2; D perhaps matches TRBD1 (6 bases). Trimming shortened V by 1 base and J by 7 bases, and 11 bases separated the two germline ends. Germline loops: CDR1 SGHRS, CDR2 YFSETQ. The CDR3 totals 13 residues. For the CDR3, the DNA is TGCGCCAGCAGCTTGCTACAGGGCGGTGGCTACACCTTC. Translated: CASSLLQGGGYTF.

The chain uses TRBV4-2 and TRBJ2-2, with 8 nucleotides matching TRBD2. The germline CDR1 and CDR2 sequences are LGHNA and YNFKEQ. The CDR3 has 16 amino acids. J was trimmed by 5 bases and V by 4 bases; bases with no gene match: 9. CDR3 in amino acids: CASSPGGLAGTGELFF. The CDR3 DNA sequence: TGTGCCAGCAGCCCCGGGGGGTTAGCGGGGACCGGGGAGCTGTTTTTT.

The CDR3 reads CASSYSREGTGELFF. CDR3 in DNA: TGTGCCAGCAGTTACTCGAGGGAGGGCACCGGGGAGCTGTTTTTT. The rearrangement links TRBV6-6 to TRBJ2-2, with 7 nucleotides matching TRBD2. The CDR3 consists of 15 residues. Germline-derived CDR1 and CDR2 are MNHNY and SVGAGI (reference sequence). V was clipped by 0 bases and J by 4 bases; unmatched bases: 2.

This sequence joins TRBV7-7 and TRBJ2-5, with 10 bases lining up with TRBD2. Germline values: CDR1 SSHAT, CDR2 FNYEAQ (reference sequence). J lost 4 bases, V lost 0 bases, and 8 bases had no gene match. CDR3 size: 17 residues. DNA for the CDR3: TGTGCCAGCAGCTTAGCGTCGGCTAGCGGGAGCGGAGAGACCCAGTACTTC. This gives the protein CASSLASASGSGETQYF.

CDR3 DNA sequence: TGTGCCAGCAGTCGGGAGAGCCATAGCAATCAGCCCCAGCATTTT. It codes for CASSRESHSNQPQHF. The chain uses TRBV2 and TRBJ1-5; no clear D. Germline values: CDR1 SNHLY, CDR2 FYNNEI. This CDR3 contains 15 residues. The V gene lost 5 bases and the J gene lost 0 bases, with 11 bases spanning the gap.

The chain recombines TRBV7-6 with TRBJ2-3, with a weak D call TRBD2 (6 bases). Trimming left V 6 bases short and J 3 bases short, with 16 bases between. Germline assignment: CDR1 SGHVS and CDR2 FNYEAQ. The CDR3 contains 15 residues. The CDR3 sequence: CASSSRDLVTDTQYF. The CDR3 DNA reads TGTGCCAGCAGTTCCCGGGACTTAGTAACAGATACGCAGTATTTT.

The chain is built from TRBV4-2 and TRBJ1-3; the D gene is possibly TRBD1 (5 bases). The germline CDR1 and CDR2 sequences are LGHNA and YNFKEQ. With 3 bases removed from V and 4 bases from J, the gap between germline ends came to 10 bases. The CDR3 totals 14 residues. DNA of the CDR3: TGTGCCAGCAGCCACAACAGGCGAGGAAACACCATATATTTT. Translation gives CASSHNRRGNTIYF.

The V call is TRBV11-3, the J call TRBJ1-4, with 9 positions matching TRBD1. V lost 6 bases, J lost 4 bases, and 6 bases stayed unmatched. This CDR3 contains 15 residues. The V gene's germline CDR1 is SGHNT and CDR2 YENEEA. CDR3 region: CASRPGTGHNEKLFF. The DNA of the CDR3 is TGTGCCAGCAGGCCAGGGACAGGGCATAATGAAAAACTGTTTTTT.